The 25 T cell receptor beta chains below were found in one sample sequenced in a study of blood T cell repertoires in COVID-19. Clones were sequenced by immunoSEQ multiplex PCR, and TCRdb holds only the in-frame ones, with some missing. The data hold under 200,000 clones, with roughly 90% observed a single time. Specimen: peripheral blood. All receptors derive from a man younger than 35 with active or convalescent COVID-19.

This chain joins TRBV14 and TRBJ1-1, with D possibly TRBD1 on 6 matching bases. This CDR3 is 16 amino acids long. Trimming cost V 1 base and J 3 bases, with 15 bases left between them. CDR1 and CDR2 from the germline V gene are SGHDN and FVKESK. The CDR3 region has the DNA TGTGCCAGCAGCCAAGTCGGGGGGCTAGTAGACACTGAAGCTTTCTTT. This translates into CASSQVGGLVDTEAFF.

This clone was counted once. The gene calls are TRBV7-2 and TRBJ1-6, with a possible D match to TRBD1 (5 bases). Trimming stripped 1 base from V and 7 bases from J, with 11 bases between. Germline-derived CDR1 and CDR2 are SGHTA and FQGNSA. The CDR3 contains 15 residues. The CDR3: CASSLGAGNNSPLHF. The CDR3, as DNA: TGTGCCAGCAGCTTAGGGGCAGGGAACAATTCACCCCTCCACTTT.

This chain joins TRBV7-9 and TRBJ1-2; 7 bases match TRBD1. V trimming: 5 bases; J trimming: 4 bases; junction bases outside the gene matches: 10. This CDR3 is built from 15 residues. CDR1 and CDR2 from the germline V gene are SEHNR and FQNEAQ (reference sequence). In nucleotides, the CDR3 is TGTGCCAGCAGCACCGACAGGGACCTCTTCTATGGCTACACCTTC. This sequence encodes CASSTDRDLFYGYTF.

The rearrangement links TRBV5-4 to TRBJ2-1, with 9 bases that match TRBD1. The CDR3 runs 15 residues. Germline CDR1 reads SGHNT; CDR2 reads YYREEE (reference sequence). V gave up 4 bases and J gave up 2 bases; unmatched junction bases: 4. Written as DNA, the CDR3 is TGTGCCAGCAGCGAGGGACAGGGAACCTACAATGAGCAGTTCTTC. Its protein product is CASSEGQGTYNEQFF.

This clone came up once. J is TRBJ2-1 and V is TRBV4-1; 12 bases are shared with TRBD2. V was clipped by 0 bases and J by 8 bases; unmatched bases: 5. The CDR3 loop spans 16 amino acids. Germline V gene sequence: CDR1 MGHRA, CDR2 YSYEKL. This CDR3 is CASSQDPSGRGYEQFF. The CDR3 region has the DNA TGCGCCAGCAGCCAAGATCCTAGCGGGAGGGGCTATGAGCAGTTCTTC.

The genes are TRBV19 and TRBJ1-4; 9 nucleotides align to TRBD1. CDR3 length equals 14 residues. The germline V gene has CDR1 LNHDA and CDR2 SQIVND (reference sequence). V trimming: 5 bases; J trimming: 7 bases; junction bases outside the gene matches: 5. The CDR3 here is CASSLQGALEKLFF. The CDR3 DNA is TGTGCCAGTAGTTTACAGGGGGCACTTGAAAAACTGTTTTTT.

The genes are TRBV29-1 and TRBJ2-5; D is perhaps TRBD1 (6 bases). Trimming left V 2 bases short and J 4 bases short, with 17 bases between. CDR3 length: 15 amino acids. Germline CDR1 SQVTM, CDR2 ANQGSEA. The CDR3 nucleotides are TGCAGCGTTGAACCCCAGGGGTTGGGCGGAGAGACCCAGTACTTC. Encoded protein: CSVEPQGLGGETQYF.

This sequence joins TRBV19 and TRBJ2-7, with 9 positions matching TRBD1. Unmatched junction bases numbered 6, after V lost 6 bases and J lost 3 bases. The germline CDR1 and CDR2 sequences are LNHDA and SQIVND (reference sequence). The CDR3 is 14 amino acids. CDR3 loop: CASRRWDRDYEQYF. The CDR3 DNA reads as TGTGCCAGTAGGAGGTGGGACAGGGACTACGAGCAGTACTTC.

This rearrangement joins TRBV19 to TRBJ2-7, with unresolved D. The germline gives CDR1 LNHDA, CDR2 SQIVND (reference sequence). The germline V and J ends were trimmed by 4 bases and 3 bases, with 10 bases remaining between them. The CDR3 is made up of 13 amino acids. Here the CDR3 reads CASSTRPGYEQYF. In DNA, the CDR3 is TGTGCCAGTAGTACCCGACCGGGCTACGAGCAGTACTTC.

This clone was seen just once. The V call is TRBV6-5, the J call TRBJ1-6; TRBD1 matches at 7 bases. Germline assignment: CDR1 MNHEY and CDR2 SVGAGI. Trimming took 6 bases from V and 9 from J; bases not matched to a gene: 5. This CDR3 contains 13 residues. In DNA form, the CDR3 reads TGTGCCAGCAGCAGGGGGGAGAGTTCACCCCTCCACTTT. It codes for CASSRGESSPLHF.

In nucleotides, the CDR3 is TGTGCCAGTAGTATACGGTGGAACACTGAAGCTTTCTTT. Translated: CASSIRWNTEAFF. The genes are TRBV19 and TRBJ1-1; D is uncertain. This CDR3 spans 13 amino acids. Germline CDR1 is LNHDA and CDR2 is SQIVND (reference sequence). Trimming shortened V by 2 bases and J by 1 base, and 5 bases separated the two germline ends.

The V gene is TRBV6-1, the J gene TRBJ2-5; 14 bases agree with TRBD2. The germline gives CDR1 MNHNS, CDR2 SASEGT. The CDR3 is 17 amino acids. V shed 0 bases, J shed 4 bases, and the junction held 4 bases outside the gene matches. The CDR3 coding sequence is TGTGCCAGCAGTGAAGCTAGACTAGCGGGGGGGATAGAGACCCAGTACTTC. It yields the protein CASSEARLAGGIETQYF.

V usage is TRBV4-2 and J usage is TRBJ1-6, with D tentatively TRBD1 (5 bases). Trimming took off 4 bases at V and 0 bases at J, with 13 bases between the two ends. Germline CDR1 LGHNA, CDR2 YNFKEQ. CDR3 size: 17 residues. This CDR3 reads CASSPRGGNSYNSPLHF. DNA for the CDR3: TGTGCCAGCAGCCCAAGGGGCGGGAACTCCTATAATTCACCCCTCCACTTT.

This clone was detected once. The rearrangement links TRBV11-2 to TRBJ1-1; D is ambiguous. The CDR3 covers 13 residues. Between the trimmed V and J ends, which lost 8 bases and 3 bases, there was a span of 13 bases. Germline CDR1 and CDR2: SGHAT and FQNNGV. CDR3 sequence: CASSPGGYTEAFF. Written as DNA, the CDR3 is TGTGCCAGCTCTCCGGGTGGCTACACTGAAGCTTTCTTT. The full variable domain, rest sourced from reference TRBV11-2 and TRBJ1-1, is EAGVAQSPRYKIIEKRQSVAFWCNPISGHATLYWYQQILGQGPKLLIQFQNNGVVDDSQLPKDRFSAERLKGVDSTLKIQPAKLEDSAVYLCASSPGGYTEAFFGQGTRLTVV.

The rearrangement joins TRBV9 to TRBJ2-3; 11 nucleotides line up with TRBD1. Per the germline V gene, CDR1 is SGDLS and CDR2 is YYNGEE. The CDR3 has 16 residues. J was trimmed by 2 bases and V by 4 bases; bases with no gene match: 6. Here the CDR3 DNA reads TGTGCCAGCAGCACAGGACAGGGGGCATCCACAGATACGCAGTATTTT. This translates into CASSTGQGASTDTQYF.

The J gene is TRBJ2-3, the V gene TRBV7-9; 11 positions agree with TRBD2. V was clipped by 5 bases and J by 5 bases; unmatched bases: 6. CDR1 is SEHNR, CDR2 FQNEAQ, per germline (reference sequence). The CDR3 loop spans 15 amino acids. The CDR3 DNA reads as TGTGCCAGCAGCGCGACTAGCGGGACGATAGATACGCAGTATTTT. Translated: CASSATSGTIDTQYF.

The V gene is TRBV18, the J gene TRBJ2-3, with 9 bases identical to TRBD1. CDR3 length: 15 residues. Germline assignment: CDR1 KGHSH and CDR2 LQKENI. V lost 3 bases and J lost 4; bases outside the gene matches: 5. CDR3 sequence (DNA): TGTGCCAGCTCACCGAGGGACAGGGTGCCAGATACGCAGTATTTT. Amino acid sequence: CASSPRDRVPDTQYF.

V and J are TRBV18 and TRBJ2-2, with TRBD1 matching over 7 bases. V lost 5 bases, J lost 7 bases, and 1 base stayed unmatched. From germline, CDR1 is KGHSH and CDR2 LQKENI. CDR3 length equals 12 residues. The CDR3 DNA is TGTGCCAGCTCAAACAGGGGCGGGGAGCTGTTTTTT. The encoded protein is CASSNRGGELFF.

This rearrangement joins TRBV3-1 (or the pseudogene TRBV3-2) to TRBJ1-2, with 7 bases aligning to TRBD1. There are 16 residues in the CDR3. CDR1 LGHDT and CDR2 YNNKEL come from the germline V gene (reference sequence). V was clipped by 1 base and J by 2 bases; unmatched bases: 7. As DNA, the CDR3 is TGTGCCAGCAGCCAAGGGGGGGCCAGGGGGAACTATGGCTACACCTTC. This translates into CASSQGGARGNYGYTF.

The chain has TRBV30 and TRBJ2-7; a weak D match, TRBD1 (5 bases). Germline CDR1 and CDR2: GTSNPN and SVGIG (reference sequence). Deletions cut 2 bases from V and 3 bases from J, with 11 bases between. The CDR3 runs 13 residues. DNA for the CDR3: TGTGCCTGGAGTAACCAGGGTGGCTACGAGCAGTACTTC. Protein: CAWSNQGGYEQYF.

The chain recombines TRBV5-1 with TRBJ2-5; 9 nucleotides agree with TRBD2. The CDR3 has 14 amino acids. Unmatched junction bases numbered 6, after V lost 4 bases and J lost 5 bases. The germline V gene encodes CDR1 SGHRS and CDR2 YFSETQ. CDR3 residues: CASSLSGSRETQYF. The CDR3 DNA follows: TGCGCCAGCAGCCTTAGCGGGAGCAGGGAGACCCAGTACTTC.

This clone has a single count. The CDR3 is CASSQETASSHNEQFF. DNA of the CDR3: TGCGCCAGCAGCCAAGAGACGGCTAGTTCCCACAATGAGCAGTTCTTC. The chain employs TRBV4-1 and TRBJ2-1, with unresolved D. The germline V gene encodes CDR1 MGHRA and CDR2 YSYEKL. V lost 0 bases and J 5 bases, leaving 14 bases between the germline ends. This CDR3 is 16 amino acids long.

The V and J genes are TRBV4-2 and TRBJ2-3; TRBD2 is a possible D gene (6 bases). This CDR3 region has 12 residues. CDR1 and CDR2 from the germline V gene are LGHNA and YNFKEQ. Trimming took 2 bases from V and 11 from J, leaving 11 bases between them. CDR3 DNA sequence: TGTGCCAGCAGCCAATGGCGGGGAAGGCAGTATTTT. Amino acid sequence: CASSQWRGRQYF.

This chain links TRBV29-1 with TRBJ2-3; 7 nucleotides align to TRBD1. This CDR3 comprises 15 residues. The trim removed 5 bases at V and 4 bases at J, leaving 12 bases unmatched. The germline V gene has CDR1 SQVTM and CDR2 ANQGSEA. In DNA form, the CDR3 reads TGCAGCGTTCGGGATCGGGACAGACTTCCAGATACGCAGTATTTT. It translates to CSVRDRDRLPDTQYF.

V and J are TRBV6-5 and TRBJ1-6, with 7 bases identical to TRBD1. Losses at the gene ends were 5 bases for V and 6 bases for J; bases not matched to a gene: 7. CDR1 is MNHEY and CDR2 is SVGAGI in the germline V gene. CDR3 length equals 15 residues. The CDR3 here is CASSPPTGSNSPLHF. The CDR3 bases are TGTGCCAGCAGTCCGCCGACAGGGAGTAATTCACCCCTCCACTTT.